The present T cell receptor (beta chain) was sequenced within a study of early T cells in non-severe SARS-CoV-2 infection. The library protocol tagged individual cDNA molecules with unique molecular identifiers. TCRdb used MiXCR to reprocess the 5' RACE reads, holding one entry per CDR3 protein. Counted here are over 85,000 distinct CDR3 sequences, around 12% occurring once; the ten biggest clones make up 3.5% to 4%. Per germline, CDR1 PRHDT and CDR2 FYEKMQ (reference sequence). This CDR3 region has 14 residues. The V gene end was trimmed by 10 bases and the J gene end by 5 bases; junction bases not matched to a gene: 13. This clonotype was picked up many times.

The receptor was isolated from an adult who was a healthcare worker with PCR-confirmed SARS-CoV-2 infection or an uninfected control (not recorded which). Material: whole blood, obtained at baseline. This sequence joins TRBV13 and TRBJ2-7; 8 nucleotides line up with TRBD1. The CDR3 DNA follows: TGTGCCACCCGGGGCAGGGGGCGAGGGGACGAGCAGTACTTC. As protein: CATRGRGRGDEQYF.